This T cell receptor beta chain is from a study of shared clonotypes between healthy human individuals. Study outcomes and limitations: Sampling covered blood only; tissue repertoires likely differ. Non-shared clonotypes were found to have lower generation probabilities than the clonotypes that were shared by all four of the sorted-subset donors.

The protocol was immunoSEQ multiplex PCR, while the TCRdb copy is restricted to in-frame clones and leaves out a portion. Here the sample spans about 1.5 million clones, approximately 98% being singletons. Trimming stripped 1 base from V and 6 bases from J, with 18 bases between. The CDR3 is 17 residues long. Germline CDR1 SGHTA, CDR2 FQGNSA. For this clone: Its target is not known.

Subsets obtained from CD4+ cells comprised CD45RA+ naive and CD45RA-negative memory cells. This receptor was identified in a man aged 25 to 40 in good health. The genes are TRBV7-2 and TRBJ2-2; D may be TRBD2 (5 bases). The specimen sequenced was naive CD4+ T cells sorted from blood. As for subset: CD45RA+ positively selected. The CDR3 loop reads CASSLDSFRGAAGELFF. CDR3 coding DNA: TGTGCCAGCAGCTTAGATTCGTTCCGAGGAGCGGCCGGGGAGCTGTTTTTT.